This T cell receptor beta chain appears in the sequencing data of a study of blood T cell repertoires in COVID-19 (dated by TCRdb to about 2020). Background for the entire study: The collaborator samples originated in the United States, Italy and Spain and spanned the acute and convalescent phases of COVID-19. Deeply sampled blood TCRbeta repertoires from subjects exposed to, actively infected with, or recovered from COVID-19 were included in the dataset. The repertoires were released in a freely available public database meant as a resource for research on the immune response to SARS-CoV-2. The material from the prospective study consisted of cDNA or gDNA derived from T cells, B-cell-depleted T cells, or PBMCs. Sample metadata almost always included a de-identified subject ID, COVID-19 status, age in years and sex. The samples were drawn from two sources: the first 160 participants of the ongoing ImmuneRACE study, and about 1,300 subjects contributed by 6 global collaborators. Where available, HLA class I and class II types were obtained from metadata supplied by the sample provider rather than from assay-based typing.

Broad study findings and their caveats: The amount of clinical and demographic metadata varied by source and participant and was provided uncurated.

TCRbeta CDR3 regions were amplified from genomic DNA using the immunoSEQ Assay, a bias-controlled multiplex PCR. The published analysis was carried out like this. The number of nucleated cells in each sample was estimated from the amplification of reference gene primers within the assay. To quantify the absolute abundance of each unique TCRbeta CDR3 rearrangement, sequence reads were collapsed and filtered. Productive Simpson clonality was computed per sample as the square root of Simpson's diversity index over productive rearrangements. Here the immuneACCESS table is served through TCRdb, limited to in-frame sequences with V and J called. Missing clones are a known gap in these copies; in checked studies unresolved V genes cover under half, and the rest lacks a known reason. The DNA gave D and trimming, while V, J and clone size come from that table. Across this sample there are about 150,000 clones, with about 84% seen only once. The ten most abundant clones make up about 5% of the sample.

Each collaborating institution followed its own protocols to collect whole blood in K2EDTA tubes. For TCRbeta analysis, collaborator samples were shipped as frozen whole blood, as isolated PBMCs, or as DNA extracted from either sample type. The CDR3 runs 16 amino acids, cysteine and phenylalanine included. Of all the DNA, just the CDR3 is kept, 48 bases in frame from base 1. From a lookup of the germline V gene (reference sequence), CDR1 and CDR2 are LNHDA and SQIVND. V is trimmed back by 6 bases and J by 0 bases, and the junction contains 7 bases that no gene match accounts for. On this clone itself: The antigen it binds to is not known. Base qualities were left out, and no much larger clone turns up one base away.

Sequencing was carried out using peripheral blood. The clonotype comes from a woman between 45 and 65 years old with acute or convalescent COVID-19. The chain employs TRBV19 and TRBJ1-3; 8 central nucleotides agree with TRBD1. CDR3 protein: CASRDGQGSSGNTIYF. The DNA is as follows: TGTGCCAGTAGGGACGGACAGGGCAGCTCTGGAAACACCATATATTTT. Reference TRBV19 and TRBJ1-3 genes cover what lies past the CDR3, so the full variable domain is DGGITQSPKYLFRKEGQNVTLSCEQNLNHDAMYWYRQDPGQGLRLIYYSQIVNDFQKGDIAEGYSVSREKKESFPLTVTSAQKNPTAFYLCASRDGQGSSGNTIYFGEGSWLTVV.